This TCR beta chain was observed in a study of tumor-infiltrating lymphocytes in primary liver carcinoma. Co-extracted RNA and DNA came from roughly 20-30 mg of unsorted bulk tissue. A constant-region primer served to make TCR beta cDNA from about 500 ng total RNA. Nested multiplex PCR, run for three rounds with slightly modified ARM-PCR, yielded TCR beta libraries. TRBV1-TRBV30 forward and Cbeta reverse primers drove the first two roughly 10-cycle rounds. TCRdb reprocessed the multiplex PCR reads with MiXCR, giving one entry per CDR3 protein. The sample contains approximately 79,000 distinct CDR3 sequences, roughly two thirds of which appear only once. Germline V lookup: CDR1 MGHRA, CDR2 YSYEKL. This CDR3 comprises 17 residues.

This rearrangement joins TRBV4-1 to TRBJ2-7, with TRBD2 as a possible D gene (6 bases). The receptor was isolated from a man aged 40-49 years with primary liver carcinoma and hepatitis B virus infection. Sequencing was done on a sample of liver tumor tissue from sampling region 4. The subset here: tumor region T4, right-lateral pole. CDR3 region: CDSSQEPTEGSSYEQYF. The CDR3 DNA sequence: TGCGATAGCAGCCAAGAACCTACGGAGGGGTCATCCTACGAGCAGTACTTC.